A single sample is the source of the 21 T cell receptor beta chains below, sequenced in a study of cytomegalovirus exposure and HLA in healthy donors. PCR primers comprised 60 Vbeta and 13 Jbeta primers. Using immunoSEQ multiplex PCR, the repertoire was profiled, and TCRdb retains in-frame clones only, with some absent. This listing includes about 120,000 clones. The sample comprised PBMCs. All receptors come from a man aged 35-49 years in good health and CMV-seropositive.

V gene TRBV2 combines with J gene TRBJ2-6; 7 nucleotides line up with TRBD1. This CDR3 has 17 residues. The J segment lost 0 bases and the V segment lost 4 bases, leaving 6 bases of the junction unmatched. CDR1 is SNHLY, CDR2 FYNNEI, per germline. CDR3 amino acids: CASSVTGDSSGANVLTF. In nucleotides, the CDR3 is TGTGCCAGCAGTGTTACAGGGGATAGCTCTGGGGCCAACGTCCTGACTTTC.

As for this clone: One junction end disagrees with the germline gene, perhaps due to a read error. The V gene is TRBV7-7, the J gene TRBJ2-2; TRBD1 matches at 9 bases. The CDR3 is 17 amino acids. Per germline, CDR1 SSHAT and CDR2 FNYEAQ (reference sequence). The chain's CDR3 is CASSLSTRDRDPGELFF. Here the CDR3 DNA reads TGTGCTAGCAGCTTATCCACCCGGGACAGGGACCCCGGGGAGCTGTTTTTT.

The CDR3 DNA reads as TGTGCCAGTAGTATTGGACAGGGCCGGTACGAGCAGTACTTC. Residues: CASSIGQGRYEQYF. The rearrangement joins TRBV19 to TRBJ2-7; TRBD1 matches 8 bases. The CDR3 is 14 residues long. The germline CDR1 and CDR2 sequences are LNHDA and SQIVND (reference sequence). V lost 3 bases to trimming and J lost 4 bases; unmatched junction nucleotides: 5.

The V gene is TRBV5-8, the J gene TRBJ1-5, with 7 bases matching TRBD1. V gave up 5 bases and J gave up 1 base; unmatched junction bases: 6. The CDR3 sequence is 15 residues long. Germline V lookup: CDR1 SGHTS, CDR2 YDEGEE. CDR3: CASRPTGVSNQPQHF. The DNA of the CDR3 is TGTGCCAGCAGGCCCACAGGGGTGAGCAATCAGCCCCAGCATTTT.

The chain uses TRBV18 and TRBJ2-5; 9 bases fit TRBD1. The V and J ends lost 2 bases and 2 bases, in that order; junction bases with no gene match: 6. From germline, CDR1 is KGHSH and CDR2 LQKENI. This CDR3 has 16 amino acids. Written as DNA, the CDR3 is TGTGCCAGCTCACCAAACCCGGGACAGGGTCAAGAGACCCAGTACTTC. Protein product: CASSPNPGQGQETQYF. The full variable domain, completed using reference TRBV18 and TRBJ2-5, is NAGVMQNPRHLVRRRGQEARLRCSPMKGHSHVYWYRQLPEEGLKFMVYLQKENIIDESGMPKERFSAEFPKEGPSILRIQQVVRGDSAAYFCASSPNPGQGQETQYFGPGTRLLVL.

The rearrangement uses TRBV10-3 and TRBJ2-7; unclear D gene. Germline loops: CDR1 ENHRY, CDR2 SYGVKD. V was cut by 4 bases and J by 3 bases, with 22 bases left in between. This CDR3 is 17 amino acids long. DNA for the CDR3: TGTGCCATCAGTGCCCCATTCAACCAGGATGGTATCTACGAGCAGTACTTC. The encoded protein is CAISAPFNQDGIYEQYF.

The J gene is TRBJ2-3, the V gene TRBV6-5; tentatively, D is TRBD2 (5 bases). The V gene's germline CDR1 is MNHEY and CDR2 SVGAGI. Trimming shortened V by 3 bases and J by 1 base, and 8 bases separated the two germline ends. The length of the CDR3 is 14 residues. The DNA for the CDR3 is TGTGCCAGCAGTTATGGTAGCGGCACAGATACGCAGTATTTT. This translates into CASSYGSGTDTQYF.

The rearrangement joins TRBV18 to TRBJ2-2; D remains unclear. CDR3 length: 14 residues. The V gene lost 4 bases and the J gene lost 6 bases, with 12 bases spanning the gap. The germline gives CDR1 KGHSH, CDR2 LQKENI. CDR3 loop: CASSLTPRAGELFF. Here the CDR3 DNA reads TGTGCCAGCTCACTCACCCCACGGGCCGGGGAGCTGTTTTTT. Full variable domain (missing parts from reference TRBV18 and TRBJ2-2): NAGVMQNPRHLVRRRGQEARLRCSPMKGHSHVYWYRQLPEEGLKFMVYLQKENIIDESGMPKERFSAEFPKEGPSILRIQQVVRGDSAAYFCASSLTPRAGELFFGEGSRLTVL.

V is TRBV29-1 and J is TRBJ2-2; a weak D match, TRBD2 (5 bases). Germline V lookup: CDR1 SQVTM, CDR2 ANQGSEA. Between the trimmed V and J ends, which lost 4 bases and 1 base, there was a span of 13 bases. The CDR3 extends over 15 amino acids. The CDR3 DNA follows: TGCAGCGTTGCCGAGGGAATTTTGAACACCGGGGAGCTGTTTTTT. Translation: CSVAEGILNTGELFF.

V usage is TRBV7-9 and J usage is TRBJ2-7; TRBD1 matches at 8 bases. CDR1 SEHNR and CDR2 FQNEAQ come from the germline V gene (reference sequence). The CDR3 contains 17 residues. V dropped 2 bases and J dropped 4; count of bases not matched to a gene: 13. CDR3 protein: CASSLTGTGPPVYEQYF. The CDR3 DNA reads TGTGCCAGCAGCTTAACCGGGACAGGTCCTCCGGTTTACGAGCAGTACTTC.

The chain carries TRBV28 and TRBJ1-5, with D possibly being TRBD1 (6 bases). The CDR3 runs to 15 residues. V lost 7 bases and J lost 5, with 18 bases in between. The V gene's germline CDR1 is MDHEN and CDR2 SYDVKM. The CDR3 bases are TGTGCCAGCAAAACCCCCCAGGGGTGGTATCAGCCCCAGCATTTT. This gives the protein CASKTPQGWYQPQHF.

The chain recombines TRBV2 with TRBJ2-7, with 7 bases that match TRBD2. The germline CDR1 and CDR2 sequences are SNHLY and FYNNEI. The CDR3 is made up of 17 amino acids. J gave up 0 bases and V 6 bases, and 14 bases lay outside the gene matches. Here the CDR3 reads CASSIPGDGGSSYEQYF. CDR3 nucleotides: TGTGCCAGCAGCATCCCCGGCGACGGGGGGTCCTCCTACGAGCAGTACTTC.

CDR3 residues: CASSPGSVSPPGEQFF. CDR3 sequence (DNA): TGCGCCAGCAGCCCCGGGAGCGTCTCCCCCCCCGGTGAGCAGTTCTTC. J is TRBJ2-1 and V is TRBV5-1; weak D call: TRBD2 (6 bases). Germline loops: CDR1 SGHRS, CDR2 YFSETQ. The CDR3 is 16 amino acids. V dropped 4 bases and J dropped 9 bases, with 23 bases sitting between them.

The chain's CDR3 is CASRTGPAGGSSYEQYF. The CDR3 DNA follows: TGTGCCAGCAGAACGGGACCAGCGGGAGGGTCCTCCTACGAGCAGTACTTC. The chain combines TRBV2 with TRBJ2-7; TRBD2 matches 10 bases. V was pared by 6 bases and J by 0 bases, with 11 bases of the junction left unmatched. In germline, CDR1 is SNHLY, CDR2 FYNNEI. The CDR3 contains 17 residues. The whole variable domain, filled in from reference TRBV2 and TRBJ2-7, reads EPEVTQTPSHQVTQMGQEVILRCVPISNHLYFYWYRQILGQKVEFLVSFYNNEISEKSEIFDDQFSVERPDGSNFTLKIRSTKLEDSAMYFCASRTGPAGGSSYEQYFGPGTRLTVT.

CDR3 protein: CASSESGANVLTF. The CDR3 DNA reads as TGTGCCAGTAGCGAGTCTGGGGCCAACGTCCTGACTTTC. This rearrangement joins TRBV19 to TRBJ2-6; no clear D gene. Germline V gives CDR1 LNHDA, CDR2 SQIVND (reference sequence). The germline V and J ends were trimmed by 6 bases and 1 base, with 4 bases remaining between them. This CDR3 has 13 residues.

This rearrangement joins TRBV6-1 to TRBJ2-5; TRBD1 aligns across 7 bases. V shed 2 bases and J 4 bases; nucleotides not matched to a gene: 1. The CDR3 is 13 residues long. Germline loops: CDR1 MNHNS, CDR2 SASEGT. This CDR3 reads CASSERGRETQYF. The CDR3 nucleotides read TGTGCCAGCAGTGAAAGGGGGCGAGAGACCCAGTACTTC.

This chain connects TRBV29-1 to TRBJ2-7, with D possibly being TRBD2 (5 bases). The CDR3 consists of 13 residues. Per germline, CDR1 SQVTM and CDR2 ANQGSEA. Trimming stripped 7 bases from V and 2 bases from J, with 15 bases between. CDR3 in DNA: TGCAGCGCCGGGGATACAAGAACCTACGAGCAGTACTTC. This encodes CSAGDTRTYEQYF.

The rearrangement uses TRBV19 and TRBJ1-5, with D hard to call. This CDR3 comprises 13 residues. Per germline, CDR1 LNHDA and CDR2 SQIVND (reference sequence). Trimming cost V 5 bases and J 5 bases, with 10 bases left between them. In nucleotides, the CDR3 is TGTGCCAGTAGTCCACGAGTCGATCAGCCCCAGCATTTT. It yields the protein CASSPRVDQPQHF.

Note on this clone: The junction shows a germline mismatch at one end, possibly a read error. The rearrangement links TRBV14 to TRBJ2-7; 9 bases are shared with TRBD2. This CDR3 is 13 amino acids long. From germline, CDR1 is SGHDN and CDR2 FVKESK. The CDR3 protein is CASSQDSLAGTNF. The CDR3 DNA sequence: TGTGCCAGCAGCCAAGATTCCCTAGCGGGAACCAACTTC. The variable domain in full, completed from reference TRBV14 and TRBJ2-7, reads EAGVTQFPSHSVIEKGQTVTLRCDPISGHDNLYWYRRVMGKEIKFLLHFVKESKQDESGMPNNRFLAERTGGTYSTLKVQPAELEDSGVYFCASSQDSLAGTNFGPGTRLTVT.

V is TRBV27 and J is TRBJ2-7, with a tentative D call TRBD2 (6 bases). The CDR3 consists of 14 residues. Germline CDR1 is MNHEY and CDR2 is SMNVEV (reference sequence). Deletions cut 8 bases from V and 0 bases from J, with 14 bases between. This chain's CDR3 is CASGSGGSSYEQYF. Written as DNA, the CDR3 is TGTGCCAGCGGTTCTGGGGGGAGCTCCTACGAGCAGTACTTC.

The CDR3 loop is CASSPLGGDRGNEQYF. In DNA, the CDR3 is TGTGCCAGCAGCCCATTGGGGGGGGACAGGGGGAACGAGCAGTACTTC. This sequence joins TRBV7-9 and TRBJ2-7, with TRBD1 matching over 11 bases. Germline V CDR1 and CDR2: SEHNR, FQNEAQ (reference sequence). This CDR3 contains 16 residues. J was trimmed by 5 bases and V by 5 bases; bases with no gene match: 11. Full variable domain (remainder filled in from reference TRBV7-9 and TRBJ2-7): DTGVSQNPRHKITKRGQNVTFRCDPISEHNRLYWYRQTLGQGPEFLTYFQNEAQLEKSRLLSDRFSAERPKGSFSTLEIQRTEQGDSAMYLCASSPLGGDRGNEQYFGPGTRLTVT.